The present T cell receptor (beta chain) was sequenced within a study of cytomegalovirus exposure and HLA in healthy donors. Study details: The roughly 700 first-cohort repertoires shared a platform with the roughly 130 validation repertoires, as reported in a later analysis. General study points: Diagnosis of cytomegalovirus status made by the classifier reportedly showed high specificity and sensitivity.

Libraries were prepared by immunoSEQ multiplex PCR; TCRdb keeps only in-frame clonotypes and omits some of them. The table lists tens of thousands of clones, roughly 94% of them singletons. As regards this clone: Its target is not known.

The CDR3 contains 14 residues. Per germline, CDR1 SEHNR and CDR2 FQNEAQ (reference sequence). The trim removed 8 bases at V and 3 bases at J, leaving 7 bases unmatched. The sample comprised PBMCs. This chain links TRBV7-9 with TRBJ1-5; 7 bases line up with TRBD1. The receptor was isolated from a man aged 18 to 29 in good health and CMV-seropositive. The CDR3 is CASGLDRVNQPQHF. CDR3 sequence (DNA): TGTGCCAGCGGTTTAGACAGGGTCAATCAGCCCCAGCATTTT.